A single sample gave rise to the 13 T cell receptor beta chains below, sequenced in a study of technical replicates of blood from a handful of donors. Method: immunoSEQ multiplex PCR; TCRdb's copy keeps in-frame clones and lacks some. Of around 72,000 clones in the sample, approximately 91% are singletons; the top ten hold about 4.9%. The sequenced sample was PBMCs. The source is a human donor in good health. Some clones in this sample may be carry-over from other donors' samples.

This clone showed up just a few times. This chain links TRBV2 with TRBJ1-6, with a weak D call TRBD1 (5 bases). V lost 6 bases and J lost 6, with 9 bases in between. The CDR3 is 13 residues long. Germline CDR1 SNHLY, CDR2 FYNNEI. Here the CDR3 reads CASRDRTNSPLHF. DNA for the CDR3: TGTGCCAGCAGAGACAGAACTAATTCACCCCTCCACTTT.

This clone was counted only a few times. In nucleotides, the CDR3 is TGTGCCAGCAGTCGTGACAGTGGCGGCTATGGCTACACCTTC. Translation gives CASSRDSGGYGYTF. V is TRBV7-9 and J is TRBJ1-2; D is perhaps TRBD1 (5 bases). Germline-derived CDR1 and CDR2 are SEHNR and FQNEAQ (reference sequence). V gave up 6 bases and J gave up 4 bases, with 15 bases separating them. The CDR3 is made up of 14 amino acids.

This clone was observed a single time. This chain joins TRBV4-3 and TRBJ2-1; 7 nucleotides line up with TRBD2. The V and J ends lost 0 bases and 4 bases, in that order; junction bases with no gene match: 6. This CDR3 is built from 16 residues. In germline, CDR1 is LGHNA, CDR2 YSLEER. The CDR3 reads CASSQDRLAEYNEQFF. The CDR3 nucleotides are TGCGCCAGCAGCCAAGATCGGCTAGCGGAGTACAATGAGCAGTTCTTC.

The gene calls are TRBV7-2 and TRBJ1-5; D ambiguous. Per the germline V gene, CDR1 is SGHTA and CDR2 is FQGNSA. Trimming shortened V by 0 bases and J by 5 bases, and 5 bases separated the two germline ends. The CDR3 length is 13 residues. The CDR3 DNA is TGTGCCAGCAGCTTAGCGGAGGATCAGCCCCAGCATTTT. This gives the protein CASSLAEDQPQHF.

The J gene is TRBJ2-2, the V gene TRBV7-8, with 13 bases matching TRBD2. The CDR3 is 18 residues long. Germline lookup yields CDR1 SGHVS and CDR2 FQNEAQ. V lost 5 bases to trimming and J lost 0 bases; unmatched junction nucleotides: 6. This CDR3 reads CASSPRTSGGPNTGELFF. The CDR3 nucleotides are TGTGCCAGCAGCCCGCGGACTAGCGGGGGTCCGAACACCGGGGAGCTGTTTTTT.

The CDR3 DNA follows: TGCGCCAGCAGCCAAGATCAGTTTTCGACCAACGTCCTGACTTTC. The encoded protein is CASSQDQFSTNVLTF. The chain joins TRBV4-1 to TRBJ2-6; no definite D call. This CDR3 spans 15 amino acids. Germline V gives CDR1 MGHRA, CDR2 YSYEKL. The V and J ends lost 0 bases and 8 bases respectively, with 11 bases between them.

V and J are TRBV5-1 and TRBJ2-1, with TRBD2 matching 13 bases. Germline assignment: CDR1 SGHRS and CDR2 YFSETQ. V was pared by 4 bases and J by 8 bases, with 6 bases of the junction left unmatched. There are 15 residues in the CDR3. As DNA, the CDR3 is TGCGCCAGCAGCGTTACTAGCGGGAGGGTGTATGAGCAGTTCTTC. Its translation: CASSVTSGRVYEQFF.

The J gene is TRBJ2-7, the V gene TRBV5-1; 7 bases fit TRBD1. Germline loops: CDR1 SGHRS, CDR2 YFSETQ. CDR3 length equals 15 residues. Germline trimming cut 4 bases from V and 2 bases from J; bases unmatched to any gene: 9. Here the CDR3 reads CASSVRGGQTYEQYF. CDR3 nucleotide sequence: TGCGCCAGCAGCGTGCGAGGGGGACAGACCTACGAGCAGTACTTC. The full variable domain, its missing parts supplied by reference TRBV5-1 and TRBJ2-7, is KAGVTQTPRYLIKTRGQQVTLSCSPISGHRSVSWYQQTPGQGLQFLFEYFSETQRNKGNFPGRFSGRQFSNSRSEMNVSTLELGDSALYLCASSVRGGQTYEQYFGPGTRLTVT.

This clone was detected only once. The CDR3 region is CASSYRYEQYF. CDR3 nucleotide sequence: TGTGCCAGCAGTTACCGCTACGAGCAGTACTTC. J is TRBJ2-7 and V is TRBV6-5; D unresolved. The CDR3 runs to 11 residues. The germline V gene encodes CDR1 MNHEY and CDR2 SVGAGI. Trimming removed 2 bases at V and 3 bases at J, with 2 bases between.

This clone was picked up one time. The CDR3 DNA sequence: TGTGCCAGCAGCGTACAGGGGACGCCACCTGGGGCCCAGTACTTC. It translates to CASSVQGTPPGAQYF. The chain uses TRBV9 and TRBJ2-5, with D possibly matching TRBD1 (6 bases). CDR3 size: 15 residues. The V gene lost 1 base and the J gene lost 9 bases, with 19 bases spanning the gap. Germline V gene data show CDR1 as SGDLS and CDR2 as YYNGEE. The full variable domain, its missing parts supplied by reference TRBV9 and TRBJ2-5, is DSGVTQTPKHLITATGQRVTLRCSPRSGDLSVYWYQQSLDQGLQFLIQYYNGEERAKGNILERFSAQQFPDLHSELNLSSLELGDSALYFCASSVQGTPPGAQYFGPGTRLLVL.

The chain employs TRBV6-5 and TRBJ1-2, with 8 bases lining up with TRBD1. Germline V CDR1 and CDR2: MNHEY, SVGAGI. The V and J ends lost 6 bases and 3 bases, in that order; junction bases with no gene match: 3. The CDR3 covers 13 residues. The CDR3 protein is CASSQTGDYGYTF. The CDR3 bases are TGTGCCAGCAGCCAGACAGGGGACTATGGCTACACCTTC.

The chain employs TRBV29-1 and TRBJ2-3; TRBD2 might be the D (7 bases). CDR3 size: 16 residues. The germline V gene encodes CDR1 SQVTM and CDR2 ANQGSEA. V was trimmed by 6 bases and J by 0 bases, leaving 19 bases between them. For the CDR3, the DNA is TGCAGCGTCAAGGGAGGGGGGCCTAGAAGCACAGATACGCAGTATTTT. Residues: CSVKGGGPRSTDTQYF.

The genes are TRBV30 and TRBJ1-2, with 8 bases lining up with TRBD1. Germline CDR1 is GTSNPN and CDR2 is SVGIG (reference sequence). The V segment lost 4 bases and the J segment 3 bases; nucleotides outside the gene matches: 1. This CDR3 contains 12 residues. For the CDR3, the DNA is TGTGCCTGGAAGGACAGGGACTATGGCTACACCTTC. This gives the protein CAWKDRDYGYTF.